This paragraph covers one TCR beta chain sequence. V lost 1 base, J lost 3 bases, and 10 bases lay in between. Germline CDR1 reads SGHDT; CDR2 reads YYEEEE. The CDR3 length is 15 residues. This entry belongs to a study of blood T cell repertoires in COVID-19. Across the whole study: Acute-phase and convalescent COVID-19 samples originated in the United States, Italy and Spain. From T cells, B-cell-depleted T cells, or PBMCs came the material, which was cDNA or gDNA.

As originally analysed: Reference gene primers were amplified, and this amplification served to estimate nucleated cell counts. Sequencing used immunoSEQ multiplex PCR; TCRdb keeps in-frame clones, though not all of them. The D gene and trimming were derived from the DNA, and the V and J assignments and clone size from that table. The data hold tens of thousands of clones, with roughly three quarters observed a single time. The chain couples TRBV5-6 to TRBJ2-2; D possibly corresponds to TRBD1 (6 bases). Sequencing used peripheral blood. The receptor was derived from a man in his fifties or sixties with acute or convalescent COVID-19. DNA for the CDR3: TGTGCCAGCAGCTTGCGGACAGCCGACACCGGGGAGCTGTTTTTT. Its translation: CASSLRTADTGELFF.